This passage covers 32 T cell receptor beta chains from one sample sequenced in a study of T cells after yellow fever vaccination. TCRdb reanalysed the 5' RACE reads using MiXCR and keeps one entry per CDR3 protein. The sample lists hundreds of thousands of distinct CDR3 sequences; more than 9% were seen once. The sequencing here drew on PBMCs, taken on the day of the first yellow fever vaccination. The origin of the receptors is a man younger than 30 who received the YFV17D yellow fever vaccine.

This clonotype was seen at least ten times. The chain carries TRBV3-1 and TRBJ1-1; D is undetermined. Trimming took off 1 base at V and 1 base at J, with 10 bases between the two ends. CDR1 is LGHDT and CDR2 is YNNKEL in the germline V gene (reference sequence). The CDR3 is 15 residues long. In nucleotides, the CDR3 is TGTGCCAGCAGCCAAGGCAGAACGGGGAACACTGAAGCTTTCTTT. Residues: CASSQGRTGNTEAFF.

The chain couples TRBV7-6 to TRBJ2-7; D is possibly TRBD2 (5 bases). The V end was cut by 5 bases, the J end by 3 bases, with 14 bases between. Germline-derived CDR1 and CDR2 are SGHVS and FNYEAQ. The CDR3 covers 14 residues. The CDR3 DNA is TGTGCCAGCAGCCCTACGGGGTGGGACTACGAGCAGTACGTC. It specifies CASSPTGWDYEQYV.

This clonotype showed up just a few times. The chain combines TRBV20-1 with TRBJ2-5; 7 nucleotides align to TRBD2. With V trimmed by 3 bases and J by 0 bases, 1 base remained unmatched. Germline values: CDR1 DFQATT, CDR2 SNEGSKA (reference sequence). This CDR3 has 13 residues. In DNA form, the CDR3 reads TGCAGTGCTAGCGGGGGGTACCAAGAGACCCAGTACTTC. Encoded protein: CSASGGYQETQYF.

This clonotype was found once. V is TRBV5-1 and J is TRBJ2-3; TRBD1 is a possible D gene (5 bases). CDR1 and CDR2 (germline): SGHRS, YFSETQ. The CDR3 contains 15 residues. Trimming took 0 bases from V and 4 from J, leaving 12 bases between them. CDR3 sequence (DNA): TGCGCCAGCAGCTTGGGCAGGGTGCCTTCAGATACGCAGTATTTT. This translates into CASSLGRVPSDTQYF.

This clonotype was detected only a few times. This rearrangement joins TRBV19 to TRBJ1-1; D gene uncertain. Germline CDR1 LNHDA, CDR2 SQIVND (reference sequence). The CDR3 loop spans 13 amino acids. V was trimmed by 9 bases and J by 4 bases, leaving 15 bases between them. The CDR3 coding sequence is TGTGCCAGCCTCGACTACGCTGGCACTGAAGCTTTCTTT. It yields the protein CASLDYAGTEAFF. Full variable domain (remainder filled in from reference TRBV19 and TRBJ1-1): DGGITQSPKYLFRKEGQNVTLSCEQNLNHDAMYWYRQDPGQGLRLIYYSQIVNDFQKGDIAEGYSVSREKKESFPLTVTSAQKNPTAFYLCASLDYAGTEAFFGQGTRLTVV.

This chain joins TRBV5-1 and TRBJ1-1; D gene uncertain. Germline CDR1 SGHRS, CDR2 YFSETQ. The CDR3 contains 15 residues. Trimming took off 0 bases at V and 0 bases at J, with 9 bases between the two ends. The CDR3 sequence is CASSLVAGMNTEAFF. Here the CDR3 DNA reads TGCGCCAGCAGCTTGGTCGCAGGCATGAACACTGAAGCTTTCTTT.

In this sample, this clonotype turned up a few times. CDR3 sequence reads: CSAPSYLGGETQYF. In DNA, the CDR3 is TGCAGTGCCCCGAGCTACCTCGGGGGGGAGACCCAGTACTTC. The chain carries TRBV20-1 and TRBJ2-5; 7 positions match TRBD2. CDR1 and CDR2 (germline): DFQATT, SNEGSKA (reference sequence). With V trimmed by 6 bases and J by 5 bases, 12 bases remained unmatched. The CDR3 has 14 amino acids.

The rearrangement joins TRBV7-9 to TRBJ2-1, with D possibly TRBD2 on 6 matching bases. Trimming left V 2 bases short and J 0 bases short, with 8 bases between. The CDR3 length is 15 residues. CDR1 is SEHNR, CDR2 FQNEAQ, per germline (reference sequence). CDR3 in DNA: TGTGCCAGCAGCTTACTAGCGAGCTCCTACAATGAGCAGTTCTTC. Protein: CASSLLASSYNEQFF.

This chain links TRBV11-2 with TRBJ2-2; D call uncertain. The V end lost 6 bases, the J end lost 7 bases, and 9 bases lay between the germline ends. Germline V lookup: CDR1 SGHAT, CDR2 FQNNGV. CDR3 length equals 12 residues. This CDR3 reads CASSHPGGELFF. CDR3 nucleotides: TGTGCCAGCAGTCATCCCGGCGGGGAGCTGTTTTTT.

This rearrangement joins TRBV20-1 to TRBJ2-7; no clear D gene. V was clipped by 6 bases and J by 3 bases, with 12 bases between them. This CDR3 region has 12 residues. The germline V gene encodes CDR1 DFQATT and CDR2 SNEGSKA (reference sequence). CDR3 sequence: CSAEFGDYEQYV. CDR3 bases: TGCAGTGCCGAGTTCGGTGACTACGAGCAGTACGTC.

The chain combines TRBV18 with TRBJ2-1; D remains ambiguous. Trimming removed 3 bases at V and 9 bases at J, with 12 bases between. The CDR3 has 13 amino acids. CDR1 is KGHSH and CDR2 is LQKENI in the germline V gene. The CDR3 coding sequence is TGTGCCAGCTCACCGTACATGGCCCGTGAGCAGTTCTTC. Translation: CASSPYMAREQFF.

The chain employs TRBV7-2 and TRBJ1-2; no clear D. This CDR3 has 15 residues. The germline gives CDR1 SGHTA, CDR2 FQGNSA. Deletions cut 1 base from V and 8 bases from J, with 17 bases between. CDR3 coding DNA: TGTGCCAGCAGCTTAGGGCGAAGGCAGGCCGGAGGCTACACCTTC. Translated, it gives CASSLGRRQAGGYTF.

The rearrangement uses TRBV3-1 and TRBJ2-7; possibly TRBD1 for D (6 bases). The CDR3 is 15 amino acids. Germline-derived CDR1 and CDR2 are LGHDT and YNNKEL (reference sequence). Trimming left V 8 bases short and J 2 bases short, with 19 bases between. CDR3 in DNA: TGTGCCAGCTGCGTTCGGACAGAGCCGACCTACGAGCAGTACTTC. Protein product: CASCVRTEPTYEQYF.

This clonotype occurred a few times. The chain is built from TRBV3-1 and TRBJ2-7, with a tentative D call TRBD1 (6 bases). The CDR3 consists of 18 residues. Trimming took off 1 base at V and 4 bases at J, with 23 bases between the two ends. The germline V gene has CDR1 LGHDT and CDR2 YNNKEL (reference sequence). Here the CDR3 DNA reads TGTGCCAGCAGCCAAGCGACAGCGCAGGGGCCTCTCCCTTACGAGCAGTACTTC. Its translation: CASSQATAQGPLPYEQYF.

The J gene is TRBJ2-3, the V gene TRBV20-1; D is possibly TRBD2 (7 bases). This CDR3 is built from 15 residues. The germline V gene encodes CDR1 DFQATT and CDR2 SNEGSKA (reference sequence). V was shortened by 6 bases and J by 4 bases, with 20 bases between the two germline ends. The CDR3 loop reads CSAPVGGGASDTQYF. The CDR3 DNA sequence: TGCAGTGCCCCGGTGGGTGGGGGGGCCTCAGATACGCAGTATTTT.

The CDR3 loop reads CAISPGDYEAFF. The CDR3 DNA follows: TGTGCCATCAGTCCGGGAGATTACGAAGCTTTCTTT. The V gene is TRBV10-3, the J gene TRBJ1-1; D unclear. The germline V gene encodes CDR1 ENHRY and CDR2 SYGVKD. This CDR3 contains 12 residues. V lost 5 bases to trimming and J lost 8 bases, with 12 bases between them.

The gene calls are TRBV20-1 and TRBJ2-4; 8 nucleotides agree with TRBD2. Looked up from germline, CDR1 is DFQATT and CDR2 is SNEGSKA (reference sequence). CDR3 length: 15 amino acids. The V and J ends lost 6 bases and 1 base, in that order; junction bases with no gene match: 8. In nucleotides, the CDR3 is TGCAGTGCAAACGCGGGGGGCGGGGCCAAAAACATTCAGTACTTC. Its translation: CSANAGGGAKNIQYF.

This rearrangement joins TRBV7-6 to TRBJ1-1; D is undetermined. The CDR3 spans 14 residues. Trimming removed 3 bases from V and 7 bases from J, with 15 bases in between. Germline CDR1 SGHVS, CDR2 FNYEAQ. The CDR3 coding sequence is TGTGCCAGCAGCTTGTCTAGGAGCCCTGATGAAGCTTTCTTT. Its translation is CASSLSRSPDEAFF.

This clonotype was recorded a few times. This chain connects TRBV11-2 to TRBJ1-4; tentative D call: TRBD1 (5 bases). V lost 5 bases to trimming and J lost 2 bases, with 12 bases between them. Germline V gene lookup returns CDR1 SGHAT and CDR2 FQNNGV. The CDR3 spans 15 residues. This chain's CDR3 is CASSTHPGTNEKLFF. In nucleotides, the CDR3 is TGTGCCAGCAGCACCCACCCAGGGACTAATGAAAAACTGTTTTTT.

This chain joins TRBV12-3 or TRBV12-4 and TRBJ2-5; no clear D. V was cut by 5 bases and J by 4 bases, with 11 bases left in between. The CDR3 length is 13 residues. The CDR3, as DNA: TGTGCCAGCAGTCTTAGCCGGCGAGAGACCCAGTACTTC. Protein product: CASSLSRRETQYF.

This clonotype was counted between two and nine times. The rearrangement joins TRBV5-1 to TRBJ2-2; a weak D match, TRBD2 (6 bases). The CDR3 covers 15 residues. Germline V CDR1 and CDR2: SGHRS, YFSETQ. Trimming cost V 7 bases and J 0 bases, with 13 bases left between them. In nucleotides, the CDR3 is TGCGCCAGCGCGTTCGGGGGACCGAACACCGGGGAGCTGTTTTTT. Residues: CASAFGGPNTGELFF.

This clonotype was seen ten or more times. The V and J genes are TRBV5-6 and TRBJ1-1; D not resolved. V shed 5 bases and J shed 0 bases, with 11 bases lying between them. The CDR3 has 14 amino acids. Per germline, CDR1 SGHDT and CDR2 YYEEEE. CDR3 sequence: CASSLPYLNTEAFF. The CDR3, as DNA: TGTGCCAGCAGTCTCCCATACCTGAACACTGAAGCTTTCTTT.

This CDR3 reads CASSLGALSSYNEQFF. CDR3 nucleotide sequence: TGTGCCAGCAGCTTAGGAGCCTTGAGCTCCTACAATGAGCAGTTCTTC. The V and J genes are TRBV7-9 and TRBJ2-1; no clear D. This CDR3 contains 16 residues. V lost 1 base to trimming and J lost 0 bases, with 10 bases between them. Germline V CDR1 and CDR2: SEHNR, FQNEAQ (reference sequence).

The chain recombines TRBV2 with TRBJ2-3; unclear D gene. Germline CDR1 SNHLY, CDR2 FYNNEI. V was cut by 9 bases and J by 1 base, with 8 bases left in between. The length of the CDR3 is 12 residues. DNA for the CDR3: TGTGCCAGTGATAGGGGCACAGATACGCAGTATTTT. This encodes CASDRGTDTQYF.

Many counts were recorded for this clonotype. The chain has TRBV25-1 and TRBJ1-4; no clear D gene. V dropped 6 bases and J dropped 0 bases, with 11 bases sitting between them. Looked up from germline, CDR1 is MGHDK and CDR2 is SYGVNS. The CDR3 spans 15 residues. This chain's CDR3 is CASSVGGATNEKLFF. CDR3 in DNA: TGTGCCAGCAGCGTCGGCGGGGCAACTAATGAAAAACTGTTTTTT.

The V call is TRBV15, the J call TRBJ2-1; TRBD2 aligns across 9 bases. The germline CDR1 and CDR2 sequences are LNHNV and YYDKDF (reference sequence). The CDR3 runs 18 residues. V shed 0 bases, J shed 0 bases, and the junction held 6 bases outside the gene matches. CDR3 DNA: TGTGCCACCAGCAGAGAGGGCGGGGGGGTGAGCTCCTACAATGAGCAGTTCTTC. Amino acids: CATSREGGGVSSYNEQFF.

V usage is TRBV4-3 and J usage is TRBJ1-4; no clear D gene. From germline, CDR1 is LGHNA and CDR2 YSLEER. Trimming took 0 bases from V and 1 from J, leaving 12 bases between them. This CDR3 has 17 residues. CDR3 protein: CASSQDSQAETNEKLFF. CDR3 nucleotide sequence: TGCGCCAGCAGCCAAGATTCGCAGGCGGAAACTAATGAAAAACTGTTTTTT.

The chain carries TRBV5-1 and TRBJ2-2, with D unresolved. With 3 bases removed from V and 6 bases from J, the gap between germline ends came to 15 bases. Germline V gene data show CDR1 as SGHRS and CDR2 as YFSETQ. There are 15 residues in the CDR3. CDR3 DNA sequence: TGCGCCAGCAGCTCCAGCTCAATCCGACCCGGGGAGCTGTTTTTT. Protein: CASSSSSIRPGELFF.

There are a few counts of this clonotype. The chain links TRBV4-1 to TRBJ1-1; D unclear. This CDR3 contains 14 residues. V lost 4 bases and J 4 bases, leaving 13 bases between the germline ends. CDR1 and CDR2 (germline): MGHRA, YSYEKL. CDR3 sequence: CASSLRDISTEAFF. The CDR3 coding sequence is TGCGCCAGCAGCCTTCGGGATATTTCCACTGAAGCTTTCTTT.

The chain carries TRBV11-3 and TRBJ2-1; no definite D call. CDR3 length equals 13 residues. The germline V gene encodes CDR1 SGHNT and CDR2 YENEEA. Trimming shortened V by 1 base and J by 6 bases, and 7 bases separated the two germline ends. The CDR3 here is CASSLGASNEQFF. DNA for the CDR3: TGTGCCAGCAGCTTAGGTGCCTCCAATGAGCAGTTCTTC.

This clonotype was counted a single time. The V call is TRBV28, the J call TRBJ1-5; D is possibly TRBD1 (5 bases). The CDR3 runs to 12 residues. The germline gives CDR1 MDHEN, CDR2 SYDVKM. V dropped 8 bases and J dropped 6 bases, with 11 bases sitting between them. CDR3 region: CASVSGAQPQHF. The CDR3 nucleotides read TGTGCCAGCGTCTCCGGGGCTCAGCCCCAGCATTTT.

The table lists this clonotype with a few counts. CDR3 nucleotide sequence: TGTGCCAGCAGCTTAGTGGCGGGGGTGCGGACTGAAGCTTTCTTT. The encoded protein is CASSLVAGVRTEAFF. V and J are TRBV11-2 and TRBJ1-1, with D perhaps matching TRBD1 (5 bases). The CDR3 is 15 residues long. V lost 1 base, J lost 5 bases, and 14 bases lay in between. From germline, CDR1 is SGHAT and CDR2 FQNNGV.